The source of this T cell receptor beta chain is a study of a mutant IDH1 vaccine in newly diagnosed glioma. Time point here: week 23, last vaccination. A single vaccine dose contained 300 ug of mutant IDH1 20-mer peptide, and topical imiquimod was used with it. Per the germline V gene, CDR1 is MGHRA and CDR2 is YSYEKL. V shed 6 bases and J 8 bases; nucleotides not matched to a gene: 14. The CDR3 runs to 16 residues. A remark on this clone: Its antigen is unidentified.

Profiling relied on immunoSEQ multiplex PCR, and the TCRdb table lists in-frame clones only, not all of them. The sample has tens of thousands of clones, roughly four fifths seen once. The chain carries TRBV4-1 and TRBJ1-4; TRBD1 agrees at 8 bases. Here the sequenced sample was PBMCs, taken from a glioma patient whose treatment included an IDH1 peptide vaccine. The receptor was derived from a man aged 25-45 years with glioma. CDR3 nucleotides: TGCGCCAGCAGAGAAGTGGGTACAGGGGGGAGGGAAAAACTGTTTTTT. It codes for CASREVGTGGREKLFF.